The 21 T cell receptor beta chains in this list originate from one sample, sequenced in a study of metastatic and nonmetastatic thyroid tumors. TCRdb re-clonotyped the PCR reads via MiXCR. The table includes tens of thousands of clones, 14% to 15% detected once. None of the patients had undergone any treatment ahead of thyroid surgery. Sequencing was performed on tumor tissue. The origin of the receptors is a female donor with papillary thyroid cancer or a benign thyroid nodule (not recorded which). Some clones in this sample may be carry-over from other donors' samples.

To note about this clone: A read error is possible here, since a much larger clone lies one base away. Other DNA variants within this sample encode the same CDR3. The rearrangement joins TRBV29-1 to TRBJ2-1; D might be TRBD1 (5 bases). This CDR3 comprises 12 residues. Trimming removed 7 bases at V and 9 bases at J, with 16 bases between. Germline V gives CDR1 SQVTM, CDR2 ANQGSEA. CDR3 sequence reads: CSDLRGRGEQFF. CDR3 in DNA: TGCAGCGACCTGCGTGGAAGGGGTGAGCAGTTCTTC.

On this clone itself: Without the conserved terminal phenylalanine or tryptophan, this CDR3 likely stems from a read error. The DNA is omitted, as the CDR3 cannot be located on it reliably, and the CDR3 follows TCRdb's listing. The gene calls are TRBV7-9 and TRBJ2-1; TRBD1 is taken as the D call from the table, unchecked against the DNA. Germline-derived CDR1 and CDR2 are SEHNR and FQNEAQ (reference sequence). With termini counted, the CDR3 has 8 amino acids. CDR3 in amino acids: CASSLQRP.

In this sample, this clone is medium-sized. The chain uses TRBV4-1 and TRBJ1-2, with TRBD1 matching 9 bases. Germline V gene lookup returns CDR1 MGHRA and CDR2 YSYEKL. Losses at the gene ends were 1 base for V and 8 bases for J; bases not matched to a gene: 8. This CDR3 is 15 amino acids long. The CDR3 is CASSQGPTGGGGYTF. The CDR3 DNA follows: TGCGCCAGCAGCCAAGGTCCGACAGGGGGTGGGGGCTACACCTTC.

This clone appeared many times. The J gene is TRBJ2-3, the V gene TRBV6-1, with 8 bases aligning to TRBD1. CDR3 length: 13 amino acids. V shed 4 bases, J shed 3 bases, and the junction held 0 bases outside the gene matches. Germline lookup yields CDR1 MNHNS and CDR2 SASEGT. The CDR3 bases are TGTGCCAGCAGTGGACAGGGGACAGATACGCAGTATTTT. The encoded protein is CASSGQGTDTQYF.

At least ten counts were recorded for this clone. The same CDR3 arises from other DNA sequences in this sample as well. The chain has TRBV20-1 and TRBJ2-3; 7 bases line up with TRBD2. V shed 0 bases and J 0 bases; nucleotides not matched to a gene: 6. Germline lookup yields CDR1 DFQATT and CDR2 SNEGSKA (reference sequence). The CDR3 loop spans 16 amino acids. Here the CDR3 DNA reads TGCAGTGCTAGAGACCCAAGCGGGGTTAGCACAGATACGCAGTATTTT. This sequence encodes CSARDPSGVSTDTQYF.

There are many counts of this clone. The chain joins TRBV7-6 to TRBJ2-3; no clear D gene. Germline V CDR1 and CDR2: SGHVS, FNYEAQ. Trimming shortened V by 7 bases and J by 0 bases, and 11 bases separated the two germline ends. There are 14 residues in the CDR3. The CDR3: CASKKAYSTDTQYF. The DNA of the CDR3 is TGTGCCAGCAAAAAAGCGTATAGCACAGATACGCAGTATTTT.

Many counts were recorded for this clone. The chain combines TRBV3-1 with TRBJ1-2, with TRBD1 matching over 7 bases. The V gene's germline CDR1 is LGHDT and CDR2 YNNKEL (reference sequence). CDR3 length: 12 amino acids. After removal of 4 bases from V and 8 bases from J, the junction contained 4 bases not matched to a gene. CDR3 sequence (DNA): TGTGCCAGCAGCCGAGACAGGGACGGCTACACCTTC. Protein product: CASSRDRDGYTF.

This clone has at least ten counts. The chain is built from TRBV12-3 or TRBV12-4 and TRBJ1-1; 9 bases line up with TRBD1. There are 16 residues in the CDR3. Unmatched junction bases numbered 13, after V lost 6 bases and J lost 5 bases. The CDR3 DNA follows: TGTGCCAGCAGCAACTCGATGACAGGGGGGGGAACTGAAGCTTTCTTT. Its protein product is CASSNSMTGGGTEAFF.

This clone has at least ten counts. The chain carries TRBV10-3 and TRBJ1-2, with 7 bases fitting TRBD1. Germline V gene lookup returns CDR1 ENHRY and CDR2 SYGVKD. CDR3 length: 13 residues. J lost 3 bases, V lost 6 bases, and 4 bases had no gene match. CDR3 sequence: CAIRGTDYYGYTF. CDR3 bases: TGTGCCATCAGGGGGACAGATTACTATGGCTACACCTTC.

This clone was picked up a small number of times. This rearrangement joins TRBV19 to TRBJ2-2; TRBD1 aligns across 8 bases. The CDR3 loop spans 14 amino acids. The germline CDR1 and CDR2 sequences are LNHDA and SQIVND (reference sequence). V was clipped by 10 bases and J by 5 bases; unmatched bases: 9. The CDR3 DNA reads TGTGCCAATATGGGGACAGGTGGAACCGGGGAGCTGTTTTTT. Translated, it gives CANMGTGGTGELFF.

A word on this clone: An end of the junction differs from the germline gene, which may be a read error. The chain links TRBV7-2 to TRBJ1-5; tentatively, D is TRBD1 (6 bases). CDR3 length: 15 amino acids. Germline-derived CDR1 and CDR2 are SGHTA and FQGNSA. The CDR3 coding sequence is TGCGCCAGCAGCGGCCCAGGGGTTGGCAATCAGCCCCAGCATTTT. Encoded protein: CASSGPGVGNQPQHF.

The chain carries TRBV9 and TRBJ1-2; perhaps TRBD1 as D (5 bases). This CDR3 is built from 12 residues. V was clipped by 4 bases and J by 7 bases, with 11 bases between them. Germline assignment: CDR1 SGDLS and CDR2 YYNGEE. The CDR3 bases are TGTGCCAGCAGCCGTTCGACAGTTGGCTACACCTTC. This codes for CASSRSTVGYTF.

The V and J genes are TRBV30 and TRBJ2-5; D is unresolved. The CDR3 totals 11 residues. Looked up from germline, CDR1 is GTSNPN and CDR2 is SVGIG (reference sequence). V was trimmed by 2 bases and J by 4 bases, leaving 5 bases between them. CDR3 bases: TGTGCCTGGAGTTGGGGAGAGACCCAGTACTTC. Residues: CAWSWGETQYF.

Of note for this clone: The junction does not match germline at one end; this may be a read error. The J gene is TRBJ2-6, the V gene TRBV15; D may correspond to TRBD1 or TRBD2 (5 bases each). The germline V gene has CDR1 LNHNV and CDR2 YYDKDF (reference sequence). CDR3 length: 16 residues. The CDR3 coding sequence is TGTGCCACCAGCAGCGCAGGGACCTCTGGGGCCAACTTCCTGACTTTC. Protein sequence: CATSSAGTSGANFLTF.

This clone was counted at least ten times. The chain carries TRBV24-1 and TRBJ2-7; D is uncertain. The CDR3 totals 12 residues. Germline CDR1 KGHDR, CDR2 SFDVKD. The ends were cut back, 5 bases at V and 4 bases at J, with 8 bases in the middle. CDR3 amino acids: CATSAGSYEQYF. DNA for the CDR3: TGTGCCACCAGTGCTGGGTCGTACGAGCAGTACTTC.

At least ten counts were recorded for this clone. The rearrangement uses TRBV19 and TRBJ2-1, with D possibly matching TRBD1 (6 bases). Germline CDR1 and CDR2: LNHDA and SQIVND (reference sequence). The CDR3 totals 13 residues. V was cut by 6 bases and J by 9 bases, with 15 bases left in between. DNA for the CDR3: TGTGCCAGTAGCCTACAGGGAGTCAGTGAGCAGTTCTTC. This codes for CASSLQGVSEQFF.

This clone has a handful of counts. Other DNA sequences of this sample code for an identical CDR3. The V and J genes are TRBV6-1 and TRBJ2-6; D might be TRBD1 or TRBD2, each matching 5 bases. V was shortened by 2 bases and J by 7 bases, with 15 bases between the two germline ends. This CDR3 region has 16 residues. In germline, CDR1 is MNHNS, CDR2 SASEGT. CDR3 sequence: CASSELGVSGANVLTF. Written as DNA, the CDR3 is TGTGCCAGCAGTGAATTGGGGGTTTCCGGTGCCAACGTCCTGACTTTC.

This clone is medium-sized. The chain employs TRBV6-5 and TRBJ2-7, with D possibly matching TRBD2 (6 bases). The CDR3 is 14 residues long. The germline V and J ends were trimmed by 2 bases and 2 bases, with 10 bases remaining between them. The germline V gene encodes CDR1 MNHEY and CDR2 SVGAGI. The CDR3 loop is CASSYVTGAYEQYF. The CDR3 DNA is TGTGCCAGCAGTTACGTGACGGGAGCCTACGAGCAGTACTTC.

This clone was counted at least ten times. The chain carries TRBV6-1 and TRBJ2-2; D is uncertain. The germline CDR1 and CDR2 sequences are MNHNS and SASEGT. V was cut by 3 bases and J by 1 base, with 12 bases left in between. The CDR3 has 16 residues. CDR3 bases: TGTGCCAGCAGTGATTTAGCCGTGGAGAACACCGGGGAGCTGTTTTTT. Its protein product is CASSDLAVENTGELFF.

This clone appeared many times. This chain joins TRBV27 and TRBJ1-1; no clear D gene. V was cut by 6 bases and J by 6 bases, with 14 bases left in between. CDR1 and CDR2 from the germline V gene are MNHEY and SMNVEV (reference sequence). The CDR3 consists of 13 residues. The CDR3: CASRGIRRAEAFF. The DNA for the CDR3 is TGTGCCAGCAGGGGCATCCGAAGAGCTGAAGCTTTCTTT.

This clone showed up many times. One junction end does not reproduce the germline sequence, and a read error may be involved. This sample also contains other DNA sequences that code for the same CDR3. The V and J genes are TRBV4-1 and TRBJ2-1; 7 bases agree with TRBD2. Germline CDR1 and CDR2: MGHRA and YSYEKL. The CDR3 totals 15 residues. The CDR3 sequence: CASRPGPAGSNEQFF. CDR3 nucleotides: TGCGCCAGCAGACCAGGACCAGCGGGATCAAATGAGCAGTTCTTT.